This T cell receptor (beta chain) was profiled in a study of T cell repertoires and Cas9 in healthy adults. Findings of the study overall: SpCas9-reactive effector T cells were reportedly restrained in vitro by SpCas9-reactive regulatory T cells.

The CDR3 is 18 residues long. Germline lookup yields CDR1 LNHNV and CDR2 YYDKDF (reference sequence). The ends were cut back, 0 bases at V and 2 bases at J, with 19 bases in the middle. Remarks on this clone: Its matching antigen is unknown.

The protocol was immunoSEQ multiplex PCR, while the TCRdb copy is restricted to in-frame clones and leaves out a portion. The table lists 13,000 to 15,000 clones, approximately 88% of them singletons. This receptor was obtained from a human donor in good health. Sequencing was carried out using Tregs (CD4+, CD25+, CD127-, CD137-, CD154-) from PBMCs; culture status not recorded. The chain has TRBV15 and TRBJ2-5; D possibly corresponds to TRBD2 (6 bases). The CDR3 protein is CATSREAGLSISQETQYF. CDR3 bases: TGTGCCACCAGCAGAGAGGCGGGACTTTCAATCTCTCAAGAGACCCAGTACTTC.